The present TCR beta chain was sequenced within a study of regulatory T cells in long-lasting Graves disease. Libraries of TCR beta came from iRepertoire HTBI primers plus Arm-PCR of CDR3 regions. Per the original methods: Across the samples, identification revealed roughly 56 TRBV and about 13 TRBJ segments. TCRdb reprocessed the multiplex PCR reads with MiXCR, giving one entry per CDR3 protein. It is TCRdb's table, rather than the study itself, that gives the V and J calls and clone size. The table lists over 350,000 distinct CDR3 sequences, 12% to 15% of them singletons. Time point denoted: newly diagnosed GD, antithyroid drugs for less than 3 months. The TCR library was made from RNA that had been extracted from PBMCs in TRIzol. This clonotype was counted at least ten times. This sample also appeared in a second study, on T cells in Graves' hyperthyroidism and ophthalmopathy.

Sample: peripheral blood mononuclear cells (PBMCs), taken at new diagnosis, from a patient treated with antithyroid drugs. This receptor was obtained from a woman aged 45-65 years with Graves disease.

CDR3 DNA: TGTGCCAGCAGCCTCTCCGGGGGAGAGCAGTACTTC. Its translation: CASSLSGGEQYF. The chain is built from TRBV7-8 and TRBJ2-7; D is possibly TRBD2 (6 bases). The V gene lost 5 bases and the J gene lost 7 bases, with 12 bases spanning the gap. The length of the CDR3 is 12 residues. Germline values: CDR1 SGHVS, CDR2 FQNEAQ. Full variable domain (missing parts from reference TRBV7-8 and TRBJ2-7): GAGVSQSPRYKVAKRGQDVALRCDPISGHVSLFWYQQALGQGPEFLTYFQNEAQLDKSGLPSDRFFAERPEGSVSTLKIQRTQQEDSAVYLCASSLSGGEQYFGPGTRLTVT.